A single sample is the source of the 25 T cell receptor beta chains below, sequenced in a study of T cell responses to AZD1222 COVID-19 vaccine. Clones were read by immunoSEQ multiplex PCR, and TCRdb kept only the in-frame ones, dropping some. The table has 95,000 to 100,000 clones, about 81% seen once. Material: peripheral blood, obtained 28 days after the second AZD1222 dose. Every receptor here comes from an adult who received the AZD1222 COVID-19 vaccine.

V gene TRBV7-9 combines with J gene TRBJ2-4, with TRBD1 matching over 10 bases. With 8 bases clipped from V and 5 bases from J, the junction kept 3 bases outside the gene matches. Germline V gene data show CDR1 as SEHNR and CDR2 as FQNEAQ (reference sequence). This CDR3 contains 13 residues. The DNA of the CDR3 is TGTGCCAGCTCCGGGACAGGGGAAAACATTCAGTACTTC. This sequence encodes CASSGTGENIQYF.

The J gene is TRBJ1-5, the V gene TRBV6-5; 7 bases line up with TRBD1. This CDR3 is 15 amino acids long. Germline lookup yields CDR1 MNHEY and CDR2 SVGAGI. Trimming at V came to 6 bases and at J to 2 bases, leaving 7 bases not matched to a gene. CDR3 residues: CASRATGPGNQPQHF. The CDR3 coding sequence is TGTGCCAGCAGGGCGACAGGGCCTGGCAATCAGCCCCAGCATTTT.

V and J are TRBV5-6 and TRBJ2-7; 10 bases are shared with TRBD2. The germline CDR1 and CDR2 sequences are SGHDT and YYEEEE. V dropped 3 bases and J dropped 4; count of bases not matched to a gene: 7. The CDR3 extends over 15 amino acids. CDR3: CASSWGASGSYEQYF. The CDR3 DNA is TGTGCCAGCAGCTGGGGGGCTAGCGGGAGTTACGAGCAGTACTTC.

Written as DNA, the CDR3 is TGTGCCAGCAGAGTACCCGGGACATCGAGCGAGCAGTACTTC. This sequence encodes CASRVPGTSSEQYF. This rearrangement joins TRBV6-5 to TRBJ2-7; possibly TRBD1 for D (6 bases). Germline V gene lookup returns CDR1 MNHEY and CDR2 SVGAGI. Trimming left V 6 bases short and J 6 bases short, with 18 bases between. The CDR3 has 14 amino acids.

V is TRBV5-4 and J is TRBJ1-1; 12 bases fit TRBD1. Germline CDR1 is SGHNT and CDR2 is YYREEE (reference sequence). The CDR3 runs 18 residues. V lost 4 bases, J lost 5 bases, and 15 bases stayed unmatched. The CDR3 sequence is CASSPSGSGQGARTEAFF. The CDR3 coding sequence is TGTGCCAGCAGCCCATCTGGATCGGGACAGGGGGCGAGGACTGAAGCTTTCTTT.

The rearrangement uses TRBV19 and TRBJ2-7; D is possibly TRBD2 (5 bases). V lost 6 bases, J lost 0 bases, and 15 bases lay in between. The CDR3 is made up of 15 amino acids. Germline V gene lookup returns CDR1 LNHDA and CDR2 SQIVND (reference sequence). The CDR3 region is CASSRGQDPSYEQYF. The CDR3 DNA is TGTGCCAGTAGCCGCGGGCAGGACCCCTCCTACGAGCAGTACTTC.

The rearrangement links TRBV27 to TRBJ2-2; D is uncertain. The germline V and J ends were trimmed by 5 bases and 1 base, with 11 bases remaining between them. This CDR3 comprises 15 residues. Per germline, CDR1 MNHEY and CDR2 SMNVEV (reference sequence). Here the CDR3 reads CASSPVQMNTGELFF. The DNA of the CDR3 is TGTGCCAGCAGTCCGGTGCAGATGAACACCGGGGAGCTGTTTTTT.

The chain couples TRBV11-2 to TRBJ2-5; TRBD2 matches at 7 bases. CDR1 and CDR2 (germline): SGHAT, FQNNGV. CDR3 size: 12 residues. The V segment lost 8 bases and the J segment 4 bases; nucleotides outside the gene matches: 4. CDR3 nucleotides: TGTGCCAGCGGAGCGGGGCCAGAGACCCAGTACTTC. This sequence encodes CASGAGPETQYF.

The V and J genes are TRBV27 and TRBJ1-1; the match to TRBD1 covers 8 bases. With 5 bases clipped from V and 11 bases from J, the junction kept 13 bases outside the gene matches. Germline lookup yields CDR1 MNHEY and CDR2 SMNVEV (reference sequence). This CDR3 comprises 14 residues. Here the CDR3 reads CASSPGQGYLGAFF. The CDR3 coding sequence is TGTGCCAGCAGTCCAGGACAGGGCTACTTGGGGGCTTTCTTT.

This clone was detected once. The gene calls are TRBV3-1 (or the pseudogene TRBV3-2) and TRBJ2-7; 7 bases fit TRBD1. Per germline, CDR1 LGHDT and CDR2 YNNKEL (reference sequence). This CDR3 region has 15 residues. J lost 2 bases, V lost 1 base, and 5 bases had no gene match. The CDR3 sequence: CASSQVSGQTYEQYF. In nucleotides, the CDR3 is TGTGCCAGCAGCCAAGTTTCGGGACAGACCTACGAGCAGTACTTC.

The chain employs TRBV5-8 and TRBJ2-1, with TRBD2 as a possible D gene (5 bases). The ends were cut back, 0 bases at V and 6 bases at J, with 13 bases in the middle. CDR3 size: 15 residues. Germline CDR1 SGHTS, CDR2 YDEGEE. This chain's CDR3 is CASSLGWGRGNEQFF. CDR3 DNA: TGTGCCAGCAGCTTGGGTTGGGGTCGGGGCAATGAGCAGTTCTTC.

This chain links TRBV7-2 with TRBJ2-1; 7 bases agree with TRBD2. Trimming at V came to 4 bases and at J to 6 bases, leaving 15 bases not matched to a gene. The CDR3 has 17 residues. Germline V gene sequence: CDR1 SGHTA, CDR2 FQGNSA. The CDR3 sequence is CASSSSTSTRGRNEQFF. As DNA, the CDR3 is TGTGCCAGCAGCTCGTCGACTAGCACCCGAGGTCGCAATGAGCAGTTCTTC.

The chain is built from TRBV19 and TRBJ1-3; D is ambiguous. The V end lost 5 bases, the J end lost 2 bases, and 7 bases lay between the germline ends. Germline V gives CDR1 LNHDA, CDR2 SQIVND (reference sequence). This CDR3 spans 13 amino acids. The DNA of the CDR3 is TGTGCCAGTAGTTTGGAGGCTGGAAACACCATATATTTT. Its protein product is CASSLEAGNTIYF.

The genes are TRBV2 and TRBJ2-7; TRBD2 aligns across 13 bases. The germline V gene has CDR1 SNHLY and CDR2 FYNNEI. CDR3 size: 17 residues. The ends lost 4 bases at V and 3 bases at J; junction bases unmatched: 9. The chain's CDR3 is CASSGGGTSGENYEQYF. Here the CDR3 DNA reads TGTGCCAGCAGTGGAGGGGGGACTAGCGGGGAAAACTACGAGCAGTACTTC. The full variable domain, its missing parts supplied by reference TRBV2 and TRBJ2-7, is EPEVTQTPSHQVTQMGQEVILRCVPISNHLYFYWYRQILGQKVEFLVSFYNNEISEKSEIFDDQFSVERPDGSNFTLKIRSTKLEDSAMYFCASSGGGTSGENYEQYFGPGTRLTVT.

The chain combines TRBV10-3 with TRBJ2-7; unclear D gene. The germline V and J ends were trimmed by 4 bases and 2 bases, with 12 bases remaining between them. Per the germline V gene, CDR1 is ENHRY and CDR2 is SYGVKD. This CDR3 is 14 amino acids long. CDR3 in amino acids: CAISGILGTYEQYF. The CDR3, as DNA: TGTGCCATCAGTGGCATACTGGGAACCTACGAGCAGTACTTC.

The chain employs TRBV6-1 and TRBJ1-1; D is uncertain. CDR3 length: 16 amino acids. Germline V lookup: CDR1 MNHNS, CDR2 SASEGT. The ends were cut back, 0 bases at V and 0 bases at J, with 11 bases in the middle. The CDR3 loop is CASSEAGFLMNTEAFF. The CDR3 region has the DNA TGTGCCAGCAGTGAAGCAGGGTTCCTTATGAACACTGAAGCTTTCTTT.

The V and J genes are TRBV30 and TRBJ1-3; D possibly corresponds to TRBD1 (6 bases). The germline V gene has CDR1 GTSNPN and CDR2 SVGIG (reference sequence). CDR3 length: 14 residues. V was shortened by 0 bases and J by 11 bases, with 17 bases between the two germline ends. Here the CDR3 DNA reads TGTGCCTGGAGTGTACGGGAAGGGGGGACCCCCATATATTTT. Encoded protein: CAWSVREGGTPIYF.

The chain recombines TRBV19 with TRBJ2-3; D gene uncertain. The CDR3 sequence is 14 residues long. V lost 3 bases, J lost 1 base, and 8 bases lay in between. CDR1 and CDR2 from the germline V gene are LNHDA and SQIVND (reference sequence). The CDR3 DNA sequence: TGTGCCAGTAGTATCCCCCTAGGCACAGATACGCAGTATTTT. Translating it yields CASSIPLGTDTQYF.

The V and J genes are TRBV18 and TRBJ1-1, with D possibly being TRBD1 (5 bases). This CDR3 spans 16 amino acids. The germline V and J ends were trimmed by 1 base and 1 base, with 13 bases remaining between them. The V gene's germline CDR1 is KGHSH and CDR2 LQKENI. Here the CDR3 reads CASSPRSQGRNTEAFF. The CDR3 DNA is TGTGCCAGCTCACCACGGTCCCAGGGACGGAACACTGAAGCTTTCTTT.

The gene calls are TRBV29-1 and TRBJ2-3; TRBD2 agrees at 13 bases. CDR3 length: 14 residues. Germline-derived CDR1 and CDR2 are SQVTM and ANQGSEA. V lost 8 bases and J lost 6; bases outside the gene matches: 8. The CDR3 DNA sequence: TGCAGCCCAAGACTAGCGGGAGGCCGGGATACGCAGTATTTT. Protein: CSPRLAGGRDTQYF.

V gene TRBV18 combines with J gene TRBJ2-7, with TRBD2 identical over 7 bases. V was pared by 3 bases and J by 7 bases, with 6 bases of the junction left unmatched. The CDR3 runs 13 residues. CDR1 KGHSH and CDR2 LQKENI come from the germline V gene. Here the CDR3 DNA reads TGTGCCAGCTCACCCCTAAGTAGCGGGGAGCAGTACTTC. Its protein product is CASSPLSSGEQYF.

The rearrangement links TRBV6-4 to TRBJ1-5; D is uncertain. This CDR3 spans 13 amino acids. V lost 4 bases and J 3 bases, leaving 7 bases between the germline ends. Germline V gene lookup returns CDR1 MRHNA and CDR2 SNTAGT. Written as DNA, the CDR3 is TGTGCCAGCAGTGCGCAACCCAATCAGCCCCAGCATTTT. Encoded protein: CASSAQPNQPQHF.

The chain couples TRBV5-1 to TRBJ1-1; tentative D call: TRBD1 (5 bases). Trimming removed 1 base from V and 6 bases from J, with 10 bases in between. The CDR3 length is 13 residues. CDR1 and CDR2 (germline): SGHRS, YFSETQ. The CDR3 DNA follows: TGCGCCAGCAGCTTGTCAGGGACCCCTGAAGCTTTCTTT. Translated, it gives CASSLSGTPEAFF.

The CDR3 region is CASSYSTGTGRGGYTF. Here the CDR3 DNA reads TGTGCCAGCAGTTACTCGACGGGCACGGGACGCGGTGGCTACACCTTC. The chain has TRBV6-5 and TRBJ1-2; perhaps TRBD1 as D (5 bases). Germline V gene data show CDR1 as MNHEY and CDR2 as SVGAGI. CDR3 length: 16 residues. Between the trimmed V and J ends, which lost 0 bases and 7 bases, there was a span of 18 bases.

The chain employs TRBV10-3 and TRBJ1-2; D gene ambiguous. V was clipped by 6 bases and J by 6 bases, with 20 bases between them. This CDR3 contains 15 residues. Germline V gene data show CDR1 as ENHRY and CDR2 as SYGVKD. CDR3 DNA: TGTGCCATCAGAGGAGAGGGTGGTCTGTCTGATGGCTACACCTTC. Translated: CAIRGEGGLSDGYTF.